The 13 T cell receptor beta chains given below trace back to one sample, sequenced in a study of blood T cell repertoires in COVID-19. Repertoires were generated with immunoSEQ multiplex PCR, while TCRdb's copy carries only in-frame clones and drops some. The sample lists about 220,000 clones, about four fifths occurring once. Sample: peripheral blood. These receptors were collected from a woman aged 80 or over with acute or convalescent COVID-19.

This clone was counted a few times. The CDR3 region is CASSNQGQGRYEQYF. For the CDR3, the DNA is TGTGCCAGTAGTAACCAAGGACAGGGGAGGTACGAGCAGTACTTC. The rearrangement links TRBV19 to TRBJ2-7; 9 nucleotides line up with TRBD1. Germline CDR1 LNHDA, CDR2 SQIVND (reference sequence). V lost 4 bases, J lost 4 bases, and 8 bases stayed unmatched. The CDR3 covers 15 residues. The whole variable domain, remainder taken from reference TRBV19 and TRBJ2-7, is DGGITQSPKYLFRKEGQNVTLSCEQNLNHDAMYWYRQDPGQGLRLIYYSQIVNDFQKGDIAEGYSVSREKKESFPLTVTSAQKNPTAFYLCASSNQGQGRYEQYFGPGTRLTVT.

This rearrangement joins TRBV28 to TRBJ1-2; 9 bases are a match to TRBD1. The CDR3 is 16 residues long. CDR1 and CDR2 from the germline V gene are MDHEN and SYDVKM. The V segment lost 3 bases and the J segment 4 bases; nucleotides outside the gene matches: 9. The CDR3 nucleotides are TGTGCCAGCAGTTTGGCCACAGGGGGCGTCGGCTATGGCTACACCTTC. Residues: CASSLATGGVGYGYTF.

V usage is TRBV5-1 and J usage is TRBJ2-5; 7 bases map to TRBD2. The CDR3 consists of 16 residues. The germline V gene has CDR1 SGHRS and CDR2 YFSETQ. V trimming: 4 bases; J trimming: 2 bases; junction bases outside the gene matches: 11. CDR3 sequence (DNA): TGCGCCAGCAGCATCGGACTAGGACAAGGACAAGAGACCCAGTACTTC. Protein: CASSIGLGQGQETQYF.

The chain couples TRBV6-5 to TRBJ1-2, with TRBD1 matching 9 bases. The CDR3 sequence is 13 residues long. Germline loops: CDR1 MNHEY, CDR2 SVGAGI. V lost 6 bases, J lost 5 bases, and 4 bases stayed unmatched. The CDR3 here is CASRAGTGYGYTF. The CDR3 DNA sequence: TGTGCCAGCAGGGCCGGGACAGGGTATGGCTACACCTTC.

This clone was seen only a few times. The DNA of the CDR3 is TGCGCCAGCAGCTTGGCCGGGACAGGGGTCGGCTACACCTTC. It translates to CASSLAGTGVGYTF. The chain carries TRBV5-1 and TRBJ1-2, with TRBD1 matching over 10 bases. With V trimmed by 0 bases and J by 8 bases, 4 bases remained unmatched. The CDR3 contains 14 residues. The germline V gene encodes CDR1 SGHRS and CDR2 YFSETQ. Looking up the rest from reference TRBV5-1 and TRBJ1-2 gives the full variable domain: KAGVTQTPRYLIKTRGQQVTLSCSPISGHRSVSWYQQTPGQGLQFLFEYFSETQRNKGNFPGRFSGRQFSNSRSEMNVSTLELGDSALYLCASSLAGTGVGYTFGSGTRLTVV.

This sequence joins TRBV5-1 and TRBJ2-5, with 9 bases identical to TRBD2. CDR1 is SGHRS, CDR2 YFSETQ, per germline. J gave up 2 bases and V 3 bases, and 8 bases lay outside the gene matches. The CDR3 has 16 amino acids. CDR3 nucleotide sequence: TGCGCCAGCAGCTGGAAACCAGGACTAGCGCAAGAGACCCAGTACTTC. Protein: CASSWKPGLAQETQYF. The variable domain in full, with the rest retrieved from reference TRBV5-1 and TRBJ2-5, is KAGVTQTPRYLIKTRGQQVTLSCSPISGHRSVSWYQQTPGQGLQFLFEYFSETQRNKGNFPGRFSGRQFSNSRSEMNVSTLELGDSALYLCASSWKPGLAQETQYFGPGTRLLVL.

V and J are TRBV30 and TRBJ1-1; TRBD1 is a possible D gene (6 bases). Trimming took off 3 bases at V and 5 bases at J, with 13 bases between the two ends. This CDR3 contains 13 residues. Germline values: CDR1 GTSNPN, CDR2 SVGIG (reference sequence). DNA of the CDR3: TGTGCCTGGAGCAAAAACAGGGATACTGAAGCTTTCTTT. It translates to CAWSKNRDTEAFF. Supplemented by reference TRBV30 and TRBJ1-1, the full variable domain reads SQTIHQWPATLVQPVGSPLSLECTVEGTSNPNLYWYRQAAGRGLQLLFYSVGIGQISSEVPQNLSASRPQDRQFILSSKKLLLSDSGFYLCAWSKNRDTEAFFGQGTRLTVV.

The chain combines TRBV28 with TRBJ1-4; D remains ambiguous. Germline V gives CDR1 MDHEN, CDR2 SYDVKM. This CDR3 is 15 amino acids long. Trimming pared 6 bases from V and 5 bases from J, leaving 16 bases between. CDR3 nucleotides: TGTGCCAGCAGGGATCGGGAGGCCGTCAATGAAAAACTGTTTTTT. This codes for CASRDREAVNEKLFF.

This chain joins TRBV7-9 and TRBJ1-1, with TRBD1 as a possible D gene (6 bases). The CDR3 runs 16 residues. CDR1 is SEHNR, CDR2 FQNEAQ, per germline (reference sequence). Trimming left V 1 base short and J 6 bases short, with 18 bases between. The CDR3 DNA is TGTGCCAGCAGCTTAGAGGGCAGGGGAAGGAGAGCTGAAGCTTTCTTT. Its protein product is CASSLEGRGRRAEAFF.

This chain links TRBV20-1 with TRBJ1-1, with TRBD1 identical over 7 bases. The CDR3 sequence is 16 residues long. Germline trimming cut 3 bases from V and 5 bases from J; bases unmatched to any gene: 15. CDR1 is DFQATT, CDR2 SNEGSKA, per germline (reference sequence). The CDR3 here is CSASPPKTGRWTEAFF. For the CDR3, the DNA is TGCAGTGCTAGTCCTCCCAAGACAGGGAGATGGACTGAAGCTTTCTTT.

The CDR3 coding sequence is TGTGCCAGCGGGGACTCCGCACTCTCCTATAATTCACCCCTCCACTTT. It encodes CASGDSALSYNSPLHF. This chain links TRBV28 with TRBJ1-6; TRBD1 might be the D (5 bases). V was clipped by 8 bases and J by 0 bases, with 14 bases between them. Germline V CDR1 and CDR2: MDHEN, SYDVKM. The CDR3 is 16 residues long.

This chain joins TRBV5-1 and TRBJ2-6, with D possibly TRBD1 on 6 matching bases. CDR3 length: 15 residues. The V end lost 4 bases, the J end lost 9 bases, and 17 bases lay between the germline ends. Germline lookup yields CDR1 SGHRS and CDR2 YFSETQ. CDR3: CASSPQGPPGNVLTF. The CDR3 nucleotides read TGCGCCAGCAGCCCGCAGGGGCCACCTGGCAACGTCCTGACTTTC.

The chain joins TRBV30 to TRBJ1-1, with D possibly TRBD1 on 6 matching bases. Germline-derived CDR1 and CDR2 are GTSNPN and SVGIG (reference sequence). The CDR3 sequence is 17 residues long. Trimming stripped 0 bases from V and 0 bases from J, with 17 bases between. CDR3 coding DNA: TGTGCCTGGAGTGTACTTCGGCAGGGGACAATGAACACTGAAGCTTTCTTT. Residues: CAWSVLRQGTMNTEAFF. Combining the CDR3 with reference TRBV30 and TRBJ1-1 gives the whole variable domain SQTIHQWPATLVQPVGSPLSLECTVEGTSNPNLYWYRQAAGRGLQLLFYSVGIGQISSEVPQNLSASRPQDRQFILSSKKLLLSDSGFYLCAWSVLRQGTMNTEAFFGQGTRLTVV.